The 14 T cell receptor beta chains below all came from one sample that was sequenced in a study of blood T cell repertoires in COVID-19. TCRdb's table, derived via immunoSEQ multiplex PCR, lists solely in-frame clones and lacks some. This sample has roughly 83,000 clones, with about 82% found just once. What was sequenced was peripheral blood. The receptors were gathered from a man aged 50 to 60 with active COVID-19.

The V and J genes are TRBV19 and TRBJ2-6, with 8 nucleotides matching TRBD1. Germline V gives CDR1 LNHDA, CDR2 SQIVND (reference sequence). Losses at the gene ends were 5 bases for V and 2 bases for J; bases not matched to a gene: 5. The CDR3 length is 16 residues. DNA of the CDR3: TGTGCCAGTAGTGTGAGACAGGGGACTGGGGCCAACGTCCTGACTTTC. It encodes CASSVRQGTGANVLTF.

This clone was seen a few times. V is TRBV6-5 and J is TRBJ2-7; 8 nucleotides match TRBD2. CDR3 length equals 15 residues. Trimming removed 6 bases from V and 4 bases from J; junction bases left unmatched: 11. Germline assignment: CDR1 MNHEY and CDR2 SVGAGI. The CDR3 is CASRRTREGTYEQYF. The CDR3 bases are TGTGCCAGCAGACGGACCCGGGAGGGTACGTACGAGCAGTACTTC.

The chain joins TRBV28 to TRBJ1-1, with unresolved D. Per germline, CDR1 MDHEN and CDR2 SYDVKM. V dropped 7 bases and J dropped 0 bases, with 3 bases sitting between them. This CDR3 is built from 11 residues. In nucleotides, the CDR3 is TGTGCCAGCACCATGAACACTGAAGCTTTCTTT. Residues: CASTMNTEAFF.

The V gene is TRBV5-4, the J gene TRBJ2-7; 9 bases are shared with TRBD1. CDR1 is SGHNT, CDR2 YYREEE, per germline (reference sequence). J was trimmed by 4 bases and V by 4 bases; bases with no gene match: 9. There are 15 residues in the CDR3. The CDR3 loop reads CASSPGQGVGYEQYF. The CDR3 nucleotides read TGTGCCAGCAGCCCGGGACAGGGTGTTGGTTACGAGCAGTACTTC.

The chain uses TRBV19 and TRBJ2-2; 9 positions match TRBD1. The V gene end was trimmed by 1 base and the J gene end by 6 bases; junction bases not matched to a gene: 9. The CDR3 sequence is 17 residues long. The germline gives CDR1 LNHDA, CDR2 SQIVND (reference sequence). This CDR3 reads CASSIVFVTGGSGELFF. As DNA, the CDR3 is TGTGCCAGTAGTATAGTTTTTGTGACAGGGGGATCCGGGGAGCTGTTTTTT.

The chain combines TRBV5-4 with TRBJ2-7; tentative D call: TRBD2 (5 bases). From germline, CDR1 is SGHNT and CDR2 YYREEE (reference sequence). The CDR3 spans 13 residues. V lost 4 bases, J lost 4 bases, and 12 bases lay in between. CDR3 region: CASSQSSDYEQYF. The CDR3 DNA is TGTGCCAGCAGCCAAAGTAGCGATTACGAGCAGTACTTC.

CDR3 nucleotide sequence: TGCGCCAGCAGCCAAGTAAGGGGCACCTATAATTCACCCCTCCACTTT. As protein: CASSQVRGTYNSPLHF. The chain is built from TRBV4-3 and TRBJ1-6; maybe TRBD1 (5 bases). Germline V gene lookup returns CDR1 LGHNA and CDR2 YSLEER. The CDR3 is 16 residues long. The ends were cut back, 1 base at V and 2 bases at J, with 9 bases in the middle.

The chain combines TRBV7-2 with TRBJ1-5; D uncertain. Deletions cut 8 bases from V and 4 bases from J, with 15 bases between. This CDR3 spans 14 amino acids. Germline CDR1 reads SGHTA; CDR2 reads FQGNSA. CDR3 bases: TGTGCCAGCTCGAGGGTGGCTGGAAATCAGCCCCAGCATTTT. Protein: CASSRVAGNQPQHF.

This clone was recorded once. This chain joins TRBV30 and TRBJ2-7; no reliable D call. Looked up from germline, CDR1 is GTSNPN and CDR2 is SVGIG (reference sequence). The CDR3 extends over 15 amino acids. The germline V and J ends were trimmed by 3 bases and 2 bases, with 17 bases remaining between them. The CDR3 DNA reads as TGTGCCTGGAGAAGCGTACACGGAGCTACCTACGAGCAGTACTTC. It yields the protein CAWRSVHGATYEQYF.

This chain links TRBV25-1 with TRBJ2-7; D perhaps matches TRBD2 (6 bases). V dropped 2 bases and J dropped 3 bases, with 8 bases sitting between them. The germline CDR1 and CDR2 sequences are MGHDK and SYGVNS. The CDR3 is made up of 13 amino acids. CDR3 sequence reads: CASSEIADYEQYF. CDR3 nucleotides: TGTGCCAGCAGTGAAATAGCGGACTACGAGCAGTACTTC.

The chain employs TRBV27 and TRBJ2-3; TRBD2 matches 11 bases. V lost 4 bases to trimming and J lost 3 bases; unmatched junction nucleotides: 3. Looked up from germline, CDR1 is MNHEY and CDR2 is SMNVEV (reference sequence). The CDR3 runs to 15 residues. The CDR3 DNA is TGTGCCAGCAGTTCGACTAGCGGGAAAACAGATACGCAGTATTTT. Protein product: CASSSTSGKTDTQYF.

This clone was seen just once. The rearrangement joins TRBV7-2 to TRBJ1-4; tentative D call: TRBD1 (5 bases). The CDR3 runs 16 residues. Trimming took off 5 bases at V and 0 bases at J, with 13 bases between the two ends. Germline CDR1 SGHTA, CDR2 FQGNSA. The CDR3 DNA follows: TGTGCCAGCAGCGGGGCGAGTGGATCAACTAATGAAAAACTGTTTTTT. It yields the protein CASSGASGSTNEKLFF.

The chain carries TRBV5-8 and TRBJ2-2; D uncertain. Trimming cost V 3 bases and J 0 bases, with 3 bases left between them. The V gene's germline CDR1 is SGHTS and CDR2 YDEGEE. CDR3 size: 13 residues. Written as DNA, the CDR3 is TGTGCCAGCAGCTCCGCGAACACCGGGGAGCTGTTTTTT. The encoded protein is CASSSANTGELFF.

The chain has TRBV6-5 and TRBJ2-1, with D tentatively TRBD2 (6 bases). CDR1 and CDR2 from the germline V gene are MNHEY and SVGAGI. CDR3 length equals 14 residues. Trimming shortened V by 2 bases and J by 7 bases, and 12 bases separated the two germline ends. The CDR3 reads CASSYRGNWNEQFF. CDR3 in DNA: TGTGCCAGCAGTTACCGGGGGAACTGGAATGAGCAGTTCTTC.